Following are 5 T cell receptor beta chains from one sample sequenced in a study of T cell changes during pregnancy in multiple sclerosis (dated by TCRdb to about 2019). The receptor library was made with the immunoSEQ multiplex PCR assay. TCRdb mirrors the immuneACCESS table, restricted to in-frame sequences. Some clones are absent from its copies; in checked studies, under half trace to an unresolved V gene, and the reason for the others is unknown. Across this sample there are around 59,000 clones, with around 93% seen only once. The ten biggest clones cover about 0.76% of the sample. Sequencing was performed on CD4+ T cells from peripheral blood mononuclear cells, taken in the first trimester of pregnancy. The receptor source for this set is a female donor with multiple sclerosis, enrolled in a pregnancy study.

CDR3 nucleotides: TGTGCCAGCAGCGTACAGGGGACCTCGACCACTGAAGCTTTCTTT. Protein sequence: CASSVQGTSTTEAFF. V and J are TRBV9 and TRBJ1-1; possible D gene TRBD1, 6 bases. The V end was cut by 1 base, the J end by 4 bases, with 14 bases between. The V gene's germline CDR1 is SGDLS and CDR2 YYNGEE. There are 15 residues in the CDR3.

The CDR3: CASSLQGAKGYTF. As DNA, the CDR3 is TGTGCCAGCAGCTTACAGGGGGCGAAGGGCTACACCTTC. V gene TRBV9 combines with J gene TRBJ1-2, with 9 bases identical to TRBD1. Looked up from germline, CDR1 is SGDLS and CDR2 is YYNGEE. This CDR3 is 13 amino acids long. Trimming took 4 bases from V and 8 from J; bases not matched to a gene: 6.

V usage is TRBV4-3 and J usage is TRBJ2-5; 10 bases fit TRBD1. The length of the CDR3 is 15 residues. Germline V gene sequence: CDR1 LGHNA, CDR2 YSLEER. V lost 3 bases to trimming and J lost 8 bases; unmatched junction nucleotides: 9. The CDR3 here is CASSQFRGQGLTQYF. The CDR3 DNA follows: TGCGCCAGCAGCCAGTTCAGGGGACAGGGGCTTACCCAGTACTTC.

The chain is built from TRBV30 and TRBJ1-4; maybe TRBD1 (5 bases). V was shortened by 0 bases and J by 6 bases, with 14 bases between the two germline ends. Germline V gives CDR1 GTSNPN, CDR2 SVGIG (reference sequence). The CDR3 totals 15 residues. Here the CDR3 reads CAWSVGQVGYEKLFF. For the CDR3, the DNA is TGTGCCTGGAGTGTCGGACAAGTGGGTTATGAAAAACTGTTTTTT. Based on the CDR3 plus reference TRBV30 and TRBJ1-4, the full variable domain is SQTIHQWPATLVQPVGSPLSLECTVEGTSNPNLYWYRQAAGRGLQLLFYSVGIGQISSEVPQNLSASRPQDRQFILSSKKLLLSDSGFYLCAWSVGQVGYEKLFFGSGTQLSVL.

The chain links TRBV27 to TRBJ1-2; weak D call: TRBD1 (5 bases). Trimming shortened V by 8 bases and J by 4 bases, and 14 bases separated the two germline ends. The V gene's germline CDR1 is MNHEY and CDR2 SMNVEV (reference sequence). This CDR3 region has 13 residues. Here the CDR3 DNA reads TGTGCCAGCGGTGAGGGGAGGGGCTATGGCTACACCTTC. Translation: CASGEGRGYGYTF.